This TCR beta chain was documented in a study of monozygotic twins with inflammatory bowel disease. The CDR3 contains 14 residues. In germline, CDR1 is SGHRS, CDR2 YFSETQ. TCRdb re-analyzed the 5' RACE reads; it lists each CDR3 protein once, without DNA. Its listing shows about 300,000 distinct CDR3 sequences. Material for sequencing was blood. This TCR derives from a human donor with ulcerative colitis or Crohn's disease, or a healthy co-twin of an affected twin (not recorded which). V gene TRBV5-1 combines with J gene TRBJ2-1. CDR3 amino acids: CASSSGHNYNEQFF.